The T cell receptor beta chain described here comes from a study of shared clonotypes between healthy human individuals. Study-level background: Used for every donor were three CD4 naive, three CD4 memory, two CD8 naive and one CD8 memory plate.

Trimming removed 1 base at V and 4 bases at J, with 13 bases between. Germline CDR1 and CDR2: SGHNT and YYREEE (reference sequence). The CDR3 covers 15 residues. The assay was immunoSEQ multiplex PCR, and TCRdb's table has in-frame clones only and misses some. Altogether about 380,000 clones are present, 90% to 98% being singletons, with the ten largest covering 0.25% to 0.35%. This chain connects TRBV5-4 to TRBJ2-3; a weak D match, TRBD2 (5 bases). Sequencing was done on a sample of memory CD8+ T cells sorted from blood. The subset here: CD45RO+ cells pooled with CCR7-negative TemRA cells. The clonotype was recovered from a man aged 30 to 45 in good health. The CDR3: CASSLLTGTADTQYF. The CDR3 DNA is TGTGCCAGCAGCTTGCTAACGGGAACGGCAGATACGCAGTATTTT. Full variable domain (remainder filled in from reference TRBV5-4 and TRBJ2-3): ETGVTQSPTHLIKTRGQQVTLRCSSQSGHNTVSWYQQALGQGPQFIFQYYREEENGRGNFPPRFSGLQFPNYSSELNVNALELDDSALYLCASSLLTGTADTQYFGPGTRLTVL.